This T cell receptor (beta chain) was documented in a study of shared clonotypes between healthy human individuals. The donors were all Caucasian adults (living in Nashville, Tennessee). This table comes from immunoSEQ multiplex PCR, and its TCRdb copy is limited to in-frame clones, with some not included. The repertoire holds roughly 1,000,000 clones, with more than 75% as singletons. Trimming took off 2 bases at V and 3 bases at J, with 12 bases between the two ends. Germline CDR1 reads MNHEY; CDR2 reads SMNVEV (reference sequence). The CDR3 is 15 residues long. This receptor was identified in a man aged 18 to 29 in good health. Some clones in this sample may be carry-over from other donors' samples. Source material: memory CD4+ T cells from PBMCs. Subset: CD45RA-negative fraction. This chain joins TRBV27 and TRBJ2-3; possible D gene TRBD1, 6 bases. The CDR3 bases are TGTGCCAGCAGTTTACTGTGGACAGAGACAGATACGCAGTATTTT. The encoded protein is CASSLLWTETDTQYF.